These T cell receptor beta chains were read from a single sample in a study of T cells in Graves' hyperthyroidism and ophthalmopathy. TCRdb itself ran the multiplex PCR reads through MiXCR, one entry per CDR3 protein. The sample comprises more than 600,000 distinct CDR3 sequences, roughly 17% of which are singletons, and around 7.7% rests with the top ten. The sequencing input was blood. The receptors were sampled from a man between 18 and 35 years old with Graves' hyperthyroidism. The CDR3 runs from the conserved cysteine through the conserved F or W. The order of the fields is J gene, D gene, clone size, V gene, CDR3 DNA, CDR3 protein. D genes are given only for firm matches. Where a row states a size, it is once, few, many or the class of an expanded clone; other rows omit it.

TRBJ2-7 | TRBD1 | few | TRBV15 | TGTGCCACCAGCTTAGGGACAGGAGCCTACGAGCAGTACTTC | CATSLGTGAYEQYF
TRBJ2-5 | - | many | TRBV29-1 | TGCAGCGTTGTCAGGGCCCAAGAGACCCAGTACTTC | CSVVRAQETQYF
TRBJ1-3 | TRBD1 | - | TRBV4-3 | TGCGCCAGCAGCAGCAGGGGGGCTGGAGGAAACACCATATATTTT | CASSSRGAGGNTIYF
TRBJ2-5 | - | - | TRBV3-1 | TGTGCCAGCAGCCGGGCGGGTAAGGAGACCCAGTACTTC | CASSRAGKETQYF
TRBJ2-5 | TRBD2 | - | TRBV20-1 | TGCAGTGCTAGAGGGATGGGGAGGGCCTGGGAGACCCAGTACTTC | CSARGMGRAWETQYF
TRBJ2-7 | - | - | TRBV19 | TGTGCCAGTAGTAGCAGGGGCAACTACGAGCAGTACTTC | CASSSRGNYEQYF
TRBJ2-5 | - | - | TRBV6-1 | TGTGCCAGCAGTAGGACGGGGTCAGGAGAGACCCAGTACTTC | CASSRTGSGETQYF
TRBJ2-1 | TRBD2 | many | TRBV18 | TGTGCCAGCTCACCGGCACTAGCGGTAAGCTCCTACAATGAGCAGTTCTTC | CASSPALAVSSYNEQFF
TRBJ1-1 | - | few | TRBV12-3/TRBV12-4 | TGTGCCAGCAGCCTTCTTGGACATCCTAACACTGAAGCTTTCTTT | CASSLLGHPNTEAFF
TRBJ2-5 | - | many | TRBV19 | TGTGCCGCAAAAGAGAGCGGGGAGACCCAGTACTTC | CAAKESGETQYF
TRBJ2-7 | TRBD1 | - | TRBV12-5 | TGTGCTAGCCAGGACAGGGATAACTACGAGCAGTACTTC | CASQDRDNYEQYF
TRBJ2-5 | TRBD1 | - | TRBV28 | TGTGCCGGCAGGGGACAGGGATGGGAGACCCAGTACTTC | CAGRGQGWETQYF
TRBJ2-3 | TRBD2 | many | TRBV7-2 | TGTGCCAGCAGCTTAGATCCAGCGGGAGCAGATACGCAGTATTTT | CASSLDPAGADTQYF
TRBJ2-3 | TRBD2 | - | TRBV24-1 | TGTGCCACCAGTGATCTGGGGCTAGCGGGAGTGTCAGATACGCAGTATTTT | CATSDLGLAGVSDTQYF
TRBJ2-5 | TRBD1 | many | TRBV7-2 | TGTGCCAGCAGCTTAGGACAGGGGGCGCGTGAGACCCAGTACTTC | CASSLGQGARETQYF
TRBJ2-1 | TRBD2 | many | TRBV11-2 | TGTGCCAGCAGCTCACCGCCGGGACTAGCGGGCCGCGGCTCCTACAATGAGCAGTTCTTC | CASSSPPGLAGRGSYNEQFF
TRBJ1-1 | - | many | TRBV18 | TGTGCCAGCTCTATCCGAGACGACACTGAAGCTTTCTTT | CASSIRDDTEAFF
TRBJ2-1 | - | - | TRBV24-1 | TGTGCCACCGCGGGGGCGGGCAATGAGCAGTTCTTC | CATAGAGNEQFF
TRBJ1-4 | - | - | TRBV20-1 | TGCAGTGCTTCCCGACGGGTGACAACTAATGAAAAACTGTTTTTT | CSASRRVTTNEKLFF
TRBJ1-4 | TRBD1 | - | TRBV5-5 | TGTGCCAGCAGACATCGGGACAGTCGTGAAAAACTGTTTTTT | CASRHRDSREKLFF
TRBJ1-6 | - | few | TRBV28 | TGTGCCAGCAAACTGAGGAGAAATTCACCCCTCCACTTT | CASKLRRNSPLHF
TRBJ1-5 | - | few | TRBV28 | TGTGCCAGCAGTTGGGGACAAACAAATCAGCCCCAGCATTTT | CASSWGQTNQPQHF
TRBJ2-5 | - | many | TRBV11-3 | TGTGCCAGCAGCTCCCCACCGCTGCGGGTCGGGGCACAGACCCAGTACTTC | CASSSPPLRVGAQTQYF
TRBJ1-1 | - | few | TRBV3-1 | TGTGCCAGCAGGTCCCGGGACGGTGGGGGTGAAGCTTTCTTT | CASRSRDGGGEAFF
TRBJ2-3 | TRBD2 | many | TRBV2 | TGTGCCAGCAGTGAGACGGGACTAGCGGGAGTGGGAGCGCAGTATTTT | CASSETGLAGVGAQYF
TRBJ1-2 | - | few | TRBV20-1 | TGCAGTGCTAGAGATCGTCGGGAGTATGGCTACACCTTC | CSARDRREYGYTF
TRBJ2-7 | - | few | TRBV20-1 | TGCAGTGCTAGAGCATCTCGAGTTTCCGAGCAGTACTTC | CSARASRVSEQYF
TRBJ1-2 | - | - | TRBV11-2 | TGTGCCAGCAGCCCAGTCAGGAGTAACTATGGCTACACCTTC | CASSPVRSNYGYTF
TRBJ2-1 | - | once | TRBV30 | TGTGCCTGGGTGGGGCTGGCCTTGGATGAGCAGTTCTTC | CAWVGLALDEQFF
TRBJ1-6 | - | many | TRBV20-1 | TGCAGTGCTAGAGGGCCTACGGGGGATTCACCCCTCCACTTT | CSARGPTGDSPLHF
TRBJ2-1 | - | many | TRBV29-1 | TGCAGCGTTGTAAGGCAAAACTACAATGAGCAGTTCTTC | CSVVRQNYNEQFF
TRBJ2-3 | - | once | TRBV7-9 | TGTGCCAGCAGCCGTACTACCGACCCGCAGTATTTT | CASSRTTDPQYF
TRBJ2-3 | - | - | TRBV7-3 | TGTGCCAGCAGCTTAGAGGCATTGGATACGCAGTATTTT | CASSLEALDTQYF
TRBJ2-1 | TRBD1 | many | TRBV28 | TGTGCCAGCAGTTTATCCCCTCTGACAGGGAGCTCCTACAATGAGCAGTTCTTC | CASSLSPLTGSSYNEQFF
TRBJ1-2 | - | many | TRBV28 | TGTGCCAGCAGTTTAGCTGAAGTCCCTAACTATGGCTACACCTTC | CASSLAEVPNYGYTF
TRBJ2-1 | - | many | TRBV2 | TGTGCCAGCCTAACCACCCCAGGGAATGAGCAGTTCTTC | CASLTTPGNEQFF
TRBJ2-7 | TRBD2 | many | TRBV9 | TGTGCCAGCAGCCCCCGAGGAAGCGGGGTAACCTACGAGCAGTACTTC | CASSPRGSGVTYEQYF
TRBJ2-7 | - | many | TRBV18 | TGTGCCAGCTCACCCACTCGGTCACCACTCTCCTACGAGCAGTACTTC | CASSPTRSPLSYEQYF
TRBJ2-1 | TRBD1 | few | TRBV28 | TGTGCCAGCATGGTAGGGGGACAGGGTTACAATGAGCAGTTCTTC | CASMVGGQGYNEQFF
TRBJ2-1 | TRBD2 | - | TRBV19 | TGTGCCAGTAGTACTCGGACTAGCGGGAACTACAATGAGCAGTTCTTC | CASSTRTSGNYNEQFF
TRBJ2-7 | TRBD2 | many | TRBV18 | TGTGCCAGCTCAACACAGGCGGTTAGCGGGGGCGAGCAGTACTTC | CASSTQAVSGGEQYF
TRBJ2-1 | - | few | TRBV4-1 | TGCGCCAGCAGCCAAGATCCGGCGTATGAGCAGTTCTTC | CASSQDPAYEQFF
TRBJ2-7 | - | - | TRBV24-1 | TGTGCCACCAGTGAGACGGCCGGGAGCTACGAGCAGTACTTC | CATSETAGSYEQYF
TRBJ2-3 | - | - | TRBV7-6 | TGTGCCAGCAGCTTCCAGGGGACCCTCACAGATACGCAGTATTTT | CASSFQGTLTDTQYF
TRBJ2-1 | TRBD1 | - | TRBV28 | TGTGCCAGCAGTTACCTAGCCGGGACAGGGAGGCCCAATGAGCAGTTCTTC | CASSYLAGTGRPNEQFF
TRBJ2-7 | - | many | TRBV6-1 | TGTGCCAGCAGCCCGGTCCATCCCCGCGAGCAGTACTTC | CASSPVHPREQYF
TRBJ2-3 | - | few | TRBV24-1 | TGTGCCACCAGTGATTTAACGGACACAGATACGCAGTATTTT | CATSDLTDTDTQYF
TRBJ1-5 | TRBD1 | - | TRBV4-1 | TGCGCCAGCAGCCAATCGGACAGGAATCAGCCCCAGCATTTT | CASSQSDRNQPQHF
TRBJ1-2 | TRBD1 | - | TRBV5-8 | TGTGCCAGCAGACCAGATTGGGACAGAGTGAGCTACACCTTC | CASRPDWDRVSYTF
TRBJ2-1 | TRBD1 | - | TRBV15 | TGTGCCACCAGCATGGACAGGGAGCAGTTCTTC | CATSMDREQFF
TRBJ2-1 | TRBD1 | many | TRBV7-6 | TGTGCCAGCAGCTTAACGGGACAGAGCTACAATGAGCAGTTCTTC | CASSLTGQSYNEQFF
TRBJ1-6 | TRBD1 | many | TRBV7-8 | TGTGCCAGCAGCACGAGACAGGGACGTAATAATTCACCCCTCCACTTT | CASSTRQGRNNSPLHF
TRBJ2-2 | - | many | TRBV5-1 | TGTGCCAGCAGTTTTTCGGGGAACACCGGGGAGCTGTTTTTT | CASSFSGNTGELFF
TRBJ2-6 | - | few | TRBV13 | TGTGCCAGCAGCTTAAGGACTGGGGCCAACGTCCTGACTTTC | CASSLRTGANVLTF
TRBJ1-2 | - | few | TRBV12-3/TRBV12-4 | TGTGCCAGCACCGACCTAGGGACTAGACACTATGGCTACACCTTC | CASTDLGTRHYGYTF
TRBJ2-7 | TRBD2 | - | TRBV15 | TGTGCCACCAGCGGCGGACTAGCGGGAGCCTCCTACGAGCAGTACTTC | CATSGGLAGASYEQYF
TRBJ1-5 | - | - | TRBV28 | TGTGCCAGCAGTCCATTCCCCCGTGGGGGTTTTGATCAGCCCCAGCATTTT | CASSPFPRGGFDQPQHF
TRBJ2-3 | - | - | TRBV20-1 | TGCAGTGCTCTCATCCCCCCCCCGGTATATTCGCAGTATTTT | CSALIPPPVYSQYF
TRBJ1-3 | - | few | TRBV20-1 | TGCAGTGCCCTTGATGGGACGGATATCTCTGGAAACACCATATATTTT | CSALDGTDISGNTIYF